These 10 T cell receptor beta chains were sequenced from one sample in a study of cytomegalovirus exposure and HLA in healthy donors. Primers for the PCR totalled 60 Vbeta and 13 Jbeta. Profiled with immunoSEQ multiplex PCR; TCRdb holds only in-frame clones, not every one. The sample table sets out fewer than 150,000 clones. Sequenced: PBMCs. These TCRs come from a man between 18 and 29 years old in good health and CMV-seronegative.

This chain connects TRBV11-2 to TRBJ2-5; D possibly corresponds to TRBD2 (6 bases). This CDR3 has 12 amino acids. Germline CDR1 reads SGHAT; CDR2 reads FQNNGV. Trimming shortened V by 1 base and J by 9 bases, and 9 bases separated the two germline ends. CDR3 amino acids: CASSLVGRAQYF. For the CDR3, the DNA is TGTGCCAGCAGCTTAGTCGGGAGAGCCCAGTACTTC.

The J gene is TRBJ2-7, the V gene TRBV30; possibly TRBD2 for D (6 bases). The CDR3 loop spans 14 amino acids. With 0 bases removed from V and 6 bases from J, the gap between germline ends came to 15 bases. Germline V gene lookup returns CDR1 GTSNPN and CDR2 SVGIG (reference sequence). CDR3 coding DNA: TGTGCCTGGAGTGTCCTGAGCTCGGAGGGCGAGCAGTACTTC. Translating it yields CAWSVLSSEGEQYF.

The chain recombines TRBV7-8 with TRBJ1-1; 9 bases match TRBD1. Germline lookup yields CDR1 SGHVS and CDR2 FQNEAQ. This CDR3 has 16 residues. Unmatched junction bases numbered 6, after V lost 0 bases and J lost 4 bases. Here the CDR3 reads CASSLARDRVLTEAFF. DNA of the CDR3: TGTGCCAGCAGCTTAGCGCGGGACAGGGTTCTCACTGAAGCTTTCTTT.

CDR3 sequence (DNA): TGTGCCAGCAGCTTATCGGGGTACCCCTCTGGGGCCAACGTCCTGACTTTC. Protein: CASSLSGYPSGANVLTF. The rearrangement joins TRBV5-6 to TRBJ2-6; TRBD2 is a possible D gene (5 bases). Germline CDR1 reads SGHDT; CDR2 reads YYEEEE. V was cut by 2 bases and J by 0 bases, with 12 bases left in between. This CDR3 comprises 17 residues. The entire variable domain, with the rest obtained from reference TRBV5-6 and TRBJ2-6, is as follows: DAGVTQSPTHLIKTRGQQVTLRCSPKSGHDTVSWYQQALGQGPQFIFQYYEEEERQRGNFPDRFSGHQFPNYSSELNVNALLLGDSALYLCASSLSGYPSGANVLTFGAGSRLTVL.

The chain links TRBV6-6 to TRBJ2-7, with a weak D call TRBD1 (5 bases). V lost 1 base and J lost 7, with 11 bases in between. The CDR3 loop spans 13 amino acids. Per the germline V gene, CDR1 is MNHNY and CDR2 is SVGAGI (reference sequence). The DNA of the CDR3 is TGTGCCAGCAGTTACTTAGGGGCCCAGGAGCAGTACTTC. The encoded protein is CASSYLGAQEQYF.

The chain combines TRBV5-1 with TRBJ1-2; 12 bases map to TRBD1. J lost 4 bases, V lost 8 bases, and 9 bases had no gene match. The CDR3 sequence is 15 residues long. Germline assignment: CDR1 SGHRS and CDR2 YFSETQ. CDR3 loop: CASYTGTGGAYGYTF. The CDR3 DNA reads TGCGCCAGTTATACCGGGACAGGGGGCGCCTATGGCTACACCTTC.

The rearrangement uses TRBV9 and TRBJ2-7; 9 bases agree with TRBD2. CDR3 length: 15 amino acids. Unmatched junction bases numbered 9, after V lost 3 bases and J lost 5 bases. Germline V gene data show CDR1 as SGDLS and CDR2 as YYNGEE. As DNA, the CDR3 is TGTGCCAGCAGCGCCTTTAGCGGGAGAGGCGACGAGCAGTACTTC. This encodes CASSAFSGRGDEQYF.

The chain carries TRBV4-2 and TRBJ2-1; no clear D gene. Per the germline V gene, CDR1 is LGHNA and CDR2 is YNFKEQ. V dropped 0 bases and J dropped 8 bases, with 5 bases sitting between them. The CDR3 totals 12 residues. The CDR3 sequence: CASSQDEDEQFF. DNA of the CDR3: TGTGCCAGCAGCCAAGATGAGGATGAGCAGTTCTTC.

The chain uses TRBV6-1 and TRBJ1-2; D may be TRBD1 (5 bases). V gave up 10 bases and J gave up 0 bases, with 15 bases separating them. This CDR3 contains 14 residues. Germline CDR1 and CDR2: MNHNS and SASEGT. CDR3 nucleotide sequence: TGTGCCACGCGCAGGACGGACACTAACTATGGCTACACCTTC. Translating gives CATRRTDTNYGYTF.

The V and J genes are TRBV11-2 and TRBJ1-1; possibly TRBD1 for D (6 bases). CDR3 size: 13 residues. Per germline, CDR1 SGHAT and CDR2 FQNNGV. Between the trimmed V and J ends, which lost 3 bases and 1 base, there was a span of 6 bases. The CDR3 loop is CASSLGQNTEAFF. The DNA of the CDR3 is TGTGCCAGCAGCTTGGGACAGAACACTGAAGCTTTCTTT.